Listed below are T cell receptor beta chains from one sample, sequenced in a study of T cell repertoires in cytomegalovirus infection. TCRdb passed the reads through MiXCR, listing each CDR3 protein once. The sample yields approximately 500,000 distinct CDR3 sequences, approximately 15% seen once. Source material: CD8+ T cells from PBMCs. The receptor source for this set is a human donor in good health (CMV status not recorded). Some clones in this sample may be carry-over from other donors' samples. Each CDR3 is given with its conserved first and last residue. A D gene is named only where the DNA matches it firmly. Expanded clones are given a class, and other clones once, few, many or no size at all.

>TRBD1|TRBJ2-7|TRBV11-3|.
TGTGCCAGCAGCCCATCGACAGGGTTCGAGCAGTACTTC
CASSPSTGFEQYF
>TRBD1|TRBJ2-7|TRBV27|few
TGTGCCAGCAGTCTCGTCCGGGACAGGGGATCCGAGCAGTACTTC
CASSLVRDRGSEQYF
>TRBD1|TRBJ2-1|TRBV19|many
TGTGCCAGTAGTATTATTGGACAGGGGTTCAATGAGCAGTTCTTC
CASSIIGQGFNEQFF
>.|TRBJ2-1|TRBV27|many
TGTGCCAGCAGTTTAACCCCCGGGGGGCAGGGGGGATCCTACAATGAGCAGTTCTTC
CASSLTPGGQGGSYNEQFF
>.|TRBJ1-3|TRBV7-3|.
TGTGCCAGCAGCTTAATGTGGGTAGCCGCTGGAAACACCATATATTTT
CASSLMWVAAGNTIYF
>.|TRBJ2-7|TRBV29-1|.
TGCAGCGTTGAAGGCCCGGGCAGGGGATCCTACGAGCAGTACTTC
CSVEGPGRGSYEQYF
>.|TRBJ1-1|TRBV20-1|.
TGCAGTGCTTTACAGGGTGTGAACACTGAAGCTTTCTTT
CSALQGVNTEAFF
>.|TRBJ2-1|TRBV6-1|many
TGTGCCAGCACCCATGTTGGGAGGACCTCCTACAATGAGCAGTTCTTC
CASTHVGRTSYNEQFF
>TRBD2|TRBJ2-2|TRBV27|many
TGTGCCAGCAGTTTAGAAGCGGGGACCGGGGAGCTGTTTTTT
CASSLEAGTGELFF
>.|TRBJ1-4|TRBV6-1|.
TGTGCCAGCCGCCGGGGGCGCGGGGCAACTAATGAAAAACTGTTTTTT
CASRRGRGATNEKLFF
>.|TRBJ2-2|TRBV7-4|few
TGTGCCAGCAGCTTAGGGGCCCTAGGAGCCGGGGAGCTGTTTTTT
CASSLGALGAGELFF
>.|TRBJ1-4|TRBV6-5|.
TGTGCCAGCAGTTACGGGATCTCGGGGGGTATGCTGTTTTTT
CASSYGISGGMLFF
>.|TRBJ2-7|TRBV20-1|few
TGCAGTGCTGCTAGCGAGGACTACCCCTACGAGCAGTACTTC
CSAASEDYPYEQYF
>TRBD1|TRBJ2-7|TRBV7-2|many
TGTGCCAGCAGCTTAGGAACAGGGGGACCCTACGAGCAGTACTTC
CASSLGTGGPYEQYF
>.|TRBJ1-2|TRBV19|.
TGTGCCAGTAATATGGGGGAGGGCCCTGGCTACACCTTC
CASNMGEGPGYTF
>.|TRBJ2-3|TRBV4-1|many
TGCGCCAGCAGCCCGGACACAGATACGCAGTATTTT
CASSPDTDTQYF
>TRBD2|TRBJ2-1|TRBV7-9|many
TGTGCCAGCAGTCCGTCCTCCGGGACTAGCGCCGAGCAGTTCTTC
CASSPSSGTSAEQFF
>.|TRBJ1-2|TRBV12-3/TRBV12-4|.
TGTGCCAGCAGTCCGTGGGACTATGGCTACACCTTC
CASSPWDYGYTF
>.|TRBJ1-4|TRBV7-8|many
TGTGCCAGCAGCTCGGCGACTAATGAAAAACTGTTTTTT
CASSSATNEKLFF
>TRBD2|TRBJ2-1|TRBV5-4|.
TGTGCCAGCAGCTCCCCGGGGGTGCGGGAGCTCGGGCAGTTCTTC
CASSSPGVRELGQFF
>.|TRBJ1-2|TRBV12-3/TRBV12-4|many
TGTGCCAGCAGTCCGACAGTGAGCCTACCCGAGGGATATGGCTACACCTTC
CASSPTVSLPEGYGYTF
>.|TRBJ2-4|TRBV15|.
TGTGCCACCAGCGGGTGGGGCGAAGGGGTGGAAAACATTCAGTACTTC
CATSGWGEGVENIQYF
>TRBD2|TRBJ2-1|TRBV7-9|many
TGTGCCAGCAGCCCCGGGACTAGCGTACACAATGAGCAGTTCTTC
CASSPGTSVHNEQFF
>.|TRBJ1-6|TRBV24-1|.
TGTGCCACCAGTCTCAGGATGAGCTCCTATAATTCACCCCTCCACTTT
CATSLRMSSYNSPLHF
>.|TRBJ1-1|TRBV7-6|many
TGTGCCAGCAGCGCTAACCGGGACGGATCAAACACTGAAGCTTTCTTT
CASSANRDGSNTEAFF
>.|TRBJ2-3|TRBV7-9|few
TGTGCCAGCAGCTTAGGGTATGGTGGAGATACGCAGTATTTT
CASSLGYGGDTQYF
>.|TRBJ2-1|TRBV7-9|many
TGTGCCAGCGGGAACTACAGGGAGAGCTCCTACAATGAGCAGTTCTTC
CASGNYRESSYNEQFF
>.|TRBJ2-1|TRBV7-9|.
TGTGCCAGCAGCTTAGTACTGGGGGTGAATGAGCAGTTCTTC
CASSLVLGVNEQFF